This TCR beta chain was retrieved from a study of T cells in Graves' hyperthyroidism and ophthalmopathy. Turning to the study itself: Pretreatment peripheral blood was obtained at initial diagnosis.

The CDR3 spans 13 residues. Deletions cut 5 bases from V and 6 bases from J, with 14 bases between. Germline-derived CDR1 and CDR2 are SQVTM and ANQGSEA. General observations from the study: The blood repertoire included most of the expanded thyroid clonotypes above 0.001.

A remark on this clonotype: Its specificity is unknown.

Researchers took RNA transcripts and amplified the TCR beta CDR3 regions from them. The HTBI primer set served for first-round RT-PCR of the TCR CDR3. Each CDR3 protein is one row after TCRdb ran MiXCR on the multiplex PCR reads. The profile shows some 700,000 distinct CDR3 sequences, around 16% of them singletons. Sequencing used blood. This receptor was obtained from a man aged 50-60 years with Graves' hyperthyroidism. The rearrangement joins TRBV29-1 to TRBJ2-1; D is possibly TRBD1 or TRBD2 (6 bases each). In DNA form, the CDR3 reads TGCAGCGTTACAGGGCACGGGGGCAATGAGCAGTTCTTC. As protein: CSVTGHGGNEQFF.